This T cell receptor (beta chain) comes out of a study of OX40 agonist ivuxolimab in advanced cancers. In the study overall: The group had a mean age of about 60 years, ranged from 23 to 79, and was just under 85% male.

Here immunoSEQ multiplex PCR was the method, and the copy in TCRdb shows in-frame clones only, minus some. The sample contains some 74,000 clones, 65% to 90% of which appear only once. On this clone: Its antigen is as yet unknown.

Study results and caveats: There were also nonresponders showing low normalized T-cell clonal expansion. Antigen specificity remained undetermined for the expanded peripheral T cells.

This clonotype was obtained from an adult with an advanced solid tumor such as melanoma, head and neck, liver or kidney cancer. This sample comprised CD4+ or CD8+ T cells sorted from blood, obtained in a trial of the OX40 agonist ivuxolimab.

For the CDR3, the DNA is TGCGCCAGCAGCGGAGGACAGGGGGCCACTTTCGACGAGCAGTACTTC. It translates to CASSGGQGATFDEQYF. This chain joins TRBV5-1 and TRBJ2-7; TRBD1 matches 11 bases. V lost 4 bases to trimming and J lost 5 bases; unmatched junction nucleotides: 11. The CDR3 totals 16 residues. Germline V gene data show CDR1 as SGHRS and CDR2 as YFSETQ.